This paragraph covers one TCR beta chain sequence. The antigen remains unidentified. A multiplex PCR was run with 60 Vbeta primers and 13 Jbeta primers. Using immunoSEQ multiplex PCR, the repertoire was profiled, and TCRdb retains in-frame clones only, with some absent. The sample consists of roughly 200,000 clones, roughly 74% of them appearing once. These data belong to a study of cytomegalovirus exposure and HLA in healthy donors. Study findings and constraints: A few chains linked to CMV were shown in vitro to be specific for CMV antigens. The study reported that TCR beta sequences accurately predicted HLA-A and HLA-B alleles in most subjects. Later on, an analysis found that several of the most significant clusters appeared to be linked to common viral pathogens, which included parvovirus B19.

The CDR3 has 13 residues. V lost 6 bases to trimming and J lost 3 bases; unmatched junction nucleotides: 4. CDR1 is MDHEN, CDR2 SYDVKM, per germline. The TCR originated in a woman aged 25-40 years in good health and CMV-seropositive. Material: PBMCs. The chain recombines TRBV28 with TRBJ1-1; 7 bases map to TRBD1. This CDR3 is CASRNRGDTEAFF. CDR3 DNA: TGTGCCAGCAGAAACAGGGGAGACACTGAAGCTTTCTTT. Based on the CDR3 plus reference TRBV28 and TRBJ1-1, the full variable domain is DVKVTQSSRYLVKRTGEKVFLECVQDMDHENMFWYRQDPGLGLRLIYFSYDVKMKEKGDIPEGYSVSREKKERFSLILESASTNQTSMYLCASRNRGDTEAFFGQGTRLTVV.